This TCR beta chain was profiled in a study of regulatory T cells in long-lasting Graves disease. The CDR3 loop spans 12 amino acids. Germline V gene lookup returns CDR1 MDHEN and CDR2 SYDVKM. A note on this clonotype: Its cognate antigen is unknown. The junction departs from germline at one end; a sequencing error may be responsible.

CDR3-region Arm-PCR and iRepertoire HTBI primers produced the TCR beta libraries. TCRdb re-analysed the multiplex PCR reads in MiXCR, keeping a single row per CDR3 protein. The data show some 430,000 distinct CDR3 sequences, roughly 21% seen once. Study-level results: Persistent disease was characterized by preferential usage of TRBV28, TRBJ1-2 and TRBJ2-5. Persistent patients shared more public clonotypes (under 3,000) than newly diagnosed patients (over 900).

Documented time point: persistent/refractory GD, antithyroid drugs over 5 years with positive TRAb. PBMC-extracted RNA yielded the TCR library. Patients met American Thyroid Association criteria for Graves' disease. The V call is TRBV28, the J call TRBJ2-7; D is perhaps TRBD1 (6 bases). The origin of this receptor is a female donor with Graves disease. This sample comprised peripheral blood mononuclear cells (PBMCs), obtained when the disease was refractory, from a patient treated with antithyroid drugs. CDR3 residues: CASRTGAYDQYF. Here the CDR3 DNA reads TGTGCCAGCAGGACAGGAGCCTACGATCAGTACTTC. Combining the CDR3 with reference TRBV28 and TRBJ2-7 gives the whole variable domain DVKVTQSSRYLVKRTGEKVFLECVQDMDHENMFWYRQDPGLGLRLIYFSYDVKMKEKGDIPEGYSVSREKKERFSLILESASTNQTSMYLCASRTGAYDQYFGPGTRLTVT.